This TCR beta chain derives from a study of control samples from healthy donors and cancer patients (TCRdb year 2020). Libraries came from the immunoSEQ multiplex PCR assay. The table was pulled from immuneACCESS by TCRdb, which kept in-frame rearrangements only. Such tables lose some clones; where checked, under half of the loss comes from unresolved V genes, and the rest has no known cause. The sample yields some 120,000 clones; approximately 93% were counted once. The ten most abundant clones make up 2% to 3% of the sample. The germline V gene sets CDR1 to SGHTA and CDR2 to FQGTGA. From the cysteine through the phenylalanine, the CDR3 covers 13 amino acids. Only CDR3 DNA is held: 39 bases, read in frame from base 1. V loses 3 bases at its end and J loses 6 bases; junction bases beyond the gene matches: 1. Comment on this clone: The clone's antigen remains unknown. Per-base qualities were not stored, and no clone one base away is much larger.

Sequenced sample: blood. This TCR came from a young man in good health. The chain was built from TRBV7-3 and TRBJ2-2, with TRBD1 matching 7 junction bases. The CDR3 region: CASSFTGAGELFF. The bases are TGTGCCAGCAGCTTCACAGGGGCCGGGGAGCTGTTTTTT.